Listed below are T cell receptor beta chains from one sample, sequenced in a study of control samples from healthy donors and cancer patients. Measured with immunoSEQ multiplex PCR; TCRdb has only the in-frame clones, and not every one. The sample records some 410,000 clones, more than 80% being singletons. Specimen: PBMCs. The receptor source for this set is a man aged 35 to 55 with head and neck cancer. CDR3s include the opening cysteine and the closing phenylalanine or tryptophan. Fields, in order: V gene, clone size, J gene, CDR3 protein. Size values are once, few and many counts, or a class for expanded clones, and some rows have none.

>TRBV6-2/TRBV6-3|-|TRBJ1-2
CASSQQGSNYGYTF
>TRBV19|-|TRBJ1-3
CASSIGDRAPGNTIYF
>TRBV15|-|TRBJ2-7
CATSRDVESSYEQYF
>TRBV6-1|-|TRBJ2-4
CASSEYKLAKNIQYF
>TRBV3-1/TRBV3-2|-|TRBJ2-5
CASSRDPRLGETQYF
>TRBV21-1|-|TRBJ1-1
CASSKEDRLNTEAFF
>TRBV7-2|few|TRBJ2-7
CASSLARQVEQYF
>TRBV30|once|TRBJ1-2
CAWVTGTNGYTF
>TRBV27|-|TRBJ2-2
CASSLQTWNTGELFF
>TRBV11-2|-|TRBJ2-7
CASSSGITGSYEQYF
>TRBV6-5|-|TRBJ2-1
CASIPSGGRRNEQFF
>TRBV19|-|TRBJ2-3
CASSIGTDTDTQYF
>TRBV30|-|TRBJ1-1
CAWAFWTGNTEAFF
>TRBV4-3|-|TRBJ1-2
CASSQRSGGGYTF
>TRBV19|few|TRBJ2-5
CATPSRTSGKQLVSQYF
>TRBV28|-|TRBJ1-4
CASSLVTSNEKLFF
>TRBV7-9|-|TRBJ2-7
CASSSSGRTSGEQYF
>TRBV7-2|-|TRBJ1-5
CASSPTRNQPQHF
>TRBV7-9|-|TRBJ1-2
CASTEGWSQGYTF
>TRBV12-2|once|TRBJ2-1
CASRLPSDEQFF
>TRBV10-1|-|TRBJ2-4
CASSPGKNIQYF
>TRBV5-1|-|TRBJ1-1
CASSPGQGARNTEAFF
>TRBV7-9|-|TRBJ1-3
CASSLGGTGPGNTIYF
>TRBV7-3|-|TRBJ2-1
CASSLTSSSYNEQFF
>TRBV5-6|-|TRBJ1-2
CASSLAGDSTGYTF
>TRBV20-1|-|TRBJ2-7
CSAVPEQYF
>TRBV7-8|few|TRBJ1-6
CASSLAPEGYSPLHF
>TRBV2|-|TRBJ1-1
CAITRGARGTEAFF
>TRBV6-5|-|TRBJ1-4
CASSSSGGGVFF
>TRBV7-9|-|TRBJ1-2
CASSPRTGPYGYTF
>TRBV2|once|TRBJ2-7
CASSPTGYTYEQYF
>TRBV5-4|-|TRBJ2-5
CASKPGGGEGTQYF
>TRBV5-5|once|TRBJ1-4
CASSPHMGNEKLFF
>TRBV5-1|once|TRBJ1-5
CASSSGTGKNQPQHF